The 15 T cell receptor beta chains listed next were all sequenced from one sample in a study of cytomegalovirus exposure and HLA in healthy donors. Primers included in the PCR were 60 Vbeta and 13 Jbeta primers. Measured with immunoSEQ multiplex PCR; TCRdb has only the in-frame clones, and not every one. The sample contains some 180,000 clones, over 75% of which appear only once. Sequencing input: PBMCs. The source of these receptors is a girl less than two years old in good health and CMV-seronegative.

The rearrangement joins TRBV13 to TRBJ1-2, with D perhaps TRBD1 (6 bases). The germline CDR1 and CDR2 sequences are PRHDT and FYEKMQ (reference sequence). Trimming cost V 1 base and J 2 bases, with 8 bases left between them. This CDR3 contains 14 residues. The CDR3 DNA is TGTGCCAGCAGCTTAGAGCAGGGGAACTATGGCTACACCTTC. Translating gives CASSLEQGNYGYTF.

V and J are TRBV29-1 and TRBJ2-3, with 7 nucleotides matching TRBD2. V was clipped by 2 bases and J by 0 bases; unmatched bases: 5. The CDR3 has 15 residues. CDR1 and CDR2 from the germline V gene are SQVTM and ANQGSEA. CDR3 region: CSVERTRTSTDTQYF. CDR3 DNA sequence: TGCAGCGTTGAACGGACTAGAACTAGCACAGATACGCAGTATTTT.

The chain carries TRBV4-2 and TRBJ2-2; 15 nucleotides align to TRBD2. There are 21 residues in the CDR3. Germline CDR1 LGHNA, CDR2 YNFKEQ. The V gene end was trimmed by 4 bases and the J gene end by 0 bases; junction bases not matched to a gene: 12. CDR3 nucleotide sequence: TGTGCCAGCAGCCCACGAGGACTAGCGGGGGGGCCAGAATCGAACACCGGGGAGCTGTTTTTT. It codes for CASSPRGLAGGPESNTGELFF.

The DNA for the CDR3 is TGTGCCAGCAGAACAGGGGTCGCAGATACGCAGTATTTT. Translation gives CASRTGVADTQYF. The chain links TRBV2 to TRBJ2-3; 7 positions match TRBD1. CDR3 length: 13 residues. The V gene's germline CDR1 is SNHLY and CDR2 FYNNEI. J lost 4 bases, V lost 6 bases, and 4 bases had no gene match.

This chain connects TRBV9 to TRBJ2-2, with 10 positions matching TRBD1. Per germline, CDR1 SGDLS and CDR2 YYNGEE. V lost 0 bases, J lost 5 bases, and 4 bases stayed unmatched. The CDR3 extends over 16 amino acids. This chain's CDR3 is CASSVADRGGTGELFF. In DNA, the CDR3 is TGTGCCAGCAGCGTAGCGGACAGGGGGGGGACCGGGGAGCTGTTTTTT.

Worth noting for this clone: The same CDR3 can be traced to other DNA sequences in this sample. This rearrangement joins TRBV18 to TRBJ1-1, with TRBD1 as a possible D gene (6 bases). The CDR3 covers 15 residues. V dropped 6 bases and J dropped 4 bases, with 18 bases sitting between them. CDR1 KGHSH and CDR2 LQKENI come from the germline V gene. CDR3 nucleotides: TGTGCCAGCTCCCCAAGAGCGGGGGCAAGCACTGAAGCTTTCTTT. Translating gives CASSPRAGASTEAFF.

J is TRBJ2-7 and V is TRBV6-6, with a weak D call TRBD1 (6 bases). Trimming pared 0 bases from V and 3 bases from J, leaving 9 bases between. Germline V gene data show CDR1 as MNHNY and CDR2 as SVGAGI (reference sequence). CDR3 length: 14 residues. This chain's CDR3 is CASSYSKQGYEQYF. The CDR3 coding sequence is TGTGCCAGCAGTTACTCGAAACAGGGCTACGAGCAGTACTTC.

V usage is TRBV12-2 and J usage is TRBJ2-1; the D segment call TRBD1 is taken from the table without a DNA check. TRBV12-2 is a listed pseudogene. The CDR3 sequence is 13 residues long. The CDR3 is CVFVSRSYNEQFF. CDR3 nucleotide sequence: TGTGTATTTGTGTCCAGGTCCTACAATGAGCAGTTCTTC.

The chain couples TRBV4-1 to TRBJ2-7; no clear D gene. CDR3 size: 13 residues. V lost 0 bases and J 0 bases, leaving 3 bases between the germline ends. Germline V gene lookup returns CDR1 MGHRA and CDR2 YSYEKL. The CDR3 is CASSQDRSYEQYF. The CDR3 DNA reads as TGCGCCAGCAGCCAAGATCGCTCCTACGAGCAGTACTTC.

The chain links TRBV7-6 to TRBJ2-1, with a tentative D call TRBD2 (6 bases). Trimming took 2 bases from V and 5 from J, leaving 16 bases between them. CDR3 length: 16 residues. CDR1 is SGHVS, CDR2 FNYEAQ, per germline. The CDR3 loop reads CASSLYARGVNNEQFF. The CDR3 nucleotides are TGTGCCAGCAGCTTATACGCTCGCGGGGTCAACAATGAGCAGTTCTTC.

The chain couples TRBV10-1 to TRBJ2-1, with 8 positions matching TRBD1. Losses at the gene ends were 4 bases for V and 5 bases for J; bases not matched to a gene: 13. Germline CDR1 reads WNHNN; CDR2 reads SYGVQD (reference sequence). The CDR3 is 17 residues long. The CDR3 DNA reads TGCGCCAGCAGTGCGGCGAGGGGGCAGGGGGCACACAATGAGCAGTTCTTC. Translating it yields CASSAARGQGAHNEQFF.

V gene TRBV9 combines with J gene TRBJ2-3; D is possibly TRBD2 (6 bases). With 0 bases removed from V and 3 bases from J, the gap between germline ends came to 11 bases. This CDR3 contains 15 residues. CDR1 is SGDLS and CDR2 is YYNGEE in the germline V gene. The CDR3 is CASSVDGGRTDTQYF. The CDR3 coding sequence is TGTGCCAGCAGCGTAGATGGGGGGAGGACAGATACGCAGTATTTT.

The rearrangement uses TRBV15 and TRBJ2-3; 7 bases line up with TRBD2. Trimming cost V 3 bases and J 5 bases; bases outside gene matches: 2. The germline V gene encodes CDR1 LNHNV and CDR2 YYDKDF (reference sequence). CDR3 size: 13 residues. The chain's CDR3 is CATSSLAGDTQYF. The CDR3 DNA is TGTGCCACCAGCAGCTTAGCGGGAGATACGCAGTATTTT.

The CDR3 DNA is TGTGCCAGAAGCTTGGTCCGCGAGGATCATGGCTACACCTTC. Translating gives CARSLVREDHGYTF. The chain has TRBV5-3 and TRBJ1-2, with no clear D. TRBV5-3 is recorded as an ORF, its role being uncertain. There are 14 residues in the CDR3. The V gene lost 0 bases and the J gene lost 6 bases, with 12 bases spanning the gap.

This clone was observed once. The chain employs TRBV5-1 and TRBJ2-1; the D gene is possibly TRBD1 (6 bases). The CDR3 has 16 amino acids. The germline V gene has CDR1 SGHRS and CDR2 YFSETQ. Trimming took 6 bases from V and 5 from J, leaving 21 bases between them. The DNA of the CDR3 is TGCGCCAGCACCCCCAGGACAGCGCGGTACGACAATGAGCAGTTCTTC. Translated: CASTPRTARYDNEQFF.